These 27 T cell receptor beta chains originate from one sample sequenced in a study of cytomegalovirus exposure and HLA in healthy donors (TCRdb year 2017). Libraries were built with the immunoSEQ multiplex PCR assay. Held by TCRdb, this immuneACCESS table contains in-frame sequences only and omits some clones. Under half of the omission traces to an unresolved V gene where checked; the cause of the rest is unknown. For this sample there are some 260,000 clones; roughly 90% appear just once. The ten largest clones capture approximately 12% of the sample. The specimen was PBMCs. The receptors were gathered from a young man in good health and CMV-seropositive.

The V call is TRBV19, the J call TRBJ2-2, with D unresolved. Trimming stripped 5 bases from V and 4 bases from J, with 11 bases between. Germline assignment: CDR1 LNHDA and CDR2 SQIVND (reference sequence). CDR3 length: 14 residues. The CDR3 sequence: CASSVGQITGELFF. In nucleotides, the CDR3 is TGTGCCAGTAGTGTTGGCCAGATCACCGGGGAGCTGTTTTTT.

The chain has TRBV6-1 and TRBJ2-3, with D uncertain. Trimming took off 6 bases at V and 1 base at J, with 14 bases between the two ends. The germline V gene encodes CDR1 MNHNS and CDR2 SASEGT. This CDR3 comprises 15 residues. The CDR3 bases are TGTGCCAGCAGGGAGATGAGCGTGGGCACAGATACGCAGTATTTT. This translates into CASREMSVGTDTQYF.

V usage is TRBV9 and J usage is TRBJ1-1, with TRBD1 matching 7 bases. Germline V gene sequence: CDR1 SGDLS, CDR2 YYNGEE. The CDR3 runs to 12 residues. V shed 2 bases, J shed 7 bases, and the junction held 2 bases outside the gene matches. The DNA for the CDR3 is TGTGCCAGCAGCGTTCCAGGGGGTGAAGCTTTCTTT. This encodes CASSVPGGEAFF. Filled out from reference TRBV9 and TRBJ1-1, the complete variable domain reads DSGVTQTPKHLITATGQRVTLRCSPRSGDLSVYWYQQSLDQGLQFLIQYYNGEERAKGNILERFSAQQFPDLHSELNLSSLELGDSALYFCASSVPGGEAFFGQGTRLTVV.

The rearrangement joins TRBV15 to TRBJ2-1; possible D gene TRBD1, 5 bases. With 1 base removed from V and 10 bases from J, the gap between germline ends came to 11 bases. CDR3 length equals 13 residues. Germline assignment: CDR1 LNHNV and CDR2 YYDKDF (reference sequence). Written as DNA, the CDR3 is TGTGCCACCAGCAGAGGGGGCATAGTCGAGCAGTTCTTC. This encodes CATSRGGIVEQFF.

With respect to this clone: Additional DNA sequences in this sample encode the identical CDR3. The V gene is TRBV20-1, the J gene TRBJ1-1; D call uncertain. Germline loops: CDR1 DFQATT, CDR2 SNEGSKA (reference sequence). The CDR3 is 11 residues long. Trimming removed 3 bases at V and 2 bases at J, with 4 bases between. The CDR3 sequence is CSASLNTEAFF. The CDR3 DNA is TGCAGTGCTAGCCTTAACACTGAAGCTTTCTTT.

This chain joins TRBV19 and TRBJ2-2; perhaps TRBD2 as D (6 bases). The CDR3 loop spans 15 amino acids. V was trimmed by 6 bases and J by 3 bases, leaving 14 bases between them. Germline V lookup: CDR1 LNHDA, CDR2 SQIVND (reference sequence). The CDR3 region is CASRSGRDHTGELFF. CDR3 bases: TGTGCCAGTAGGTCGGGGCGGGACCACACCGGGGAGCTGTTTTTT.

V usage is TRBV6-1 and J usage is TRBJ2-3; D is perhaps TRBD1 (6 bases). The CDR3 totals 14 residues. Germline V lookup: CDR1 MNHNS, CDR2 SASEGT. V was shortened by 7 bases and J by 6 bases, with 17 bases between the two germline ends. The CDR3 here is CASIVGRGKDTQYF. For the CDR3, the DNA is TGTGCCAGCATCGTCGGCAGGGGAAAGGATACGCAGTATTTT.

The chain recombines TRBV2 with TRBJ1-1; perhaps TRBD1 as D (6 bases). This CDR3 region has 12 residues. Per the germline V gene, CDR1 is SNHLY and CDR2 is FYNNEI. Trimming removed 7 bases from V and 4 bases from J, with 10 bases in between. CDR3 in DNA: TGTGCCAGCACGGGGGCGGGCACTGAAGCTTTCTTT. This encodes CASTGAGTEAFF.

The gene calls are TRBV29-1 and TRBJ2-2; weak D call: TRBD1 (5 bases). Looked up from germline, CDR1 is SQVTM and CDR2 is ANQGSEA. The CDR3 runs 11 residues. V dropped 4 bases and J dropped 9 bases, with 9 bases sitting between them. CDR3 loop: CSVVQGWELFF. CDR3 nucleotides: TGCAGCGTTGTCCAGGGCTGGGAGCTGTTTTTT.

The chain carries TRBV12-5 and TRBJ1-2; D is unresolved. CDR3 length: 13 residues. Germline V gives CDR1 LGHNT, CDR2 FRNRAP. V lost 1 base, J lost 4 bases, and 7 bases lay in between. The CDR3 nucleotides are TGTGCTAGTGGTTTGGGGGTGTCCTATGGCTACACCTTC. Encoded protein: CASGLGVSYGYTF.

The chain is built from TRBV14 and TRBJ1-2; 7 nucleotides agree with TRBD1. V was clipped by 4 bases and J by 5 bases; unmatched bases: 7. Germline CDR1 and CDR2: SGHDN and FVKESK. The CDR3 has 14 amino acids. The CDR3 coding sequence is TGTGCCAGCAGCCCTCGTACACAGGGGTATGGCTACACCTTC. It translates to CASSPRTQGYGYTF.

The chain uses TRBV18 and TRBJ1-5; D unresolved. Looked up from germline, CDR1 is KGHSH and CDR2 is LQKENI. The CDR3 covers 12 residues. V was cut by 2 bases and J by 11 bases, with 10 bases left in between. CDR3 DNA sequence: TGTGCCAGCTCACCATCAGGACGGTCCCAGCATTTT. Translated: CASSPSGRSQHF.

The V call is TRBV4-3, the J call TRBJ1-5; D uncertain. Germline-derived CDR1 and CDR2 are LGHNA and YSLEER. There are 13 residues in the CDR3. The germline V and J ends were trimmed by 0 bases and 6 bases, with 6 bases remaining between them. This CDR3 reads CASSQESGQPQHF. The CDR3 bases are TGCGCCAGCAGCCAAGAATCAGGTCAGCCCCAGCATTTT.

The chain recombines TRBV25-1 with TRBJ2-7, with D possibly being TRBD2 (6 bases). The V end lost 1 base, the J end lost 5 bases, and 12 bases lay between the germline ends. The germline V gene has CDR1 MGHDK and CDR2 SYGVNS. The length of the CDR3 is 14 residues. CDR3: CASSEFGGRNEQYF. CDR3 in DNA: TGTGCCAGCAGTGAATTCGGGGGAAGGAACGAGCAGTACTTC.

The chain has TRBV4-3 and TRBJ2-7; D may be TRBD1 or TRBD2 (5 bases each). CDR3 length equals 16 residues. Germline loops: CDR1 LGHNA, CDR2 YSLEER. Deletions cut 4 bases from V and 2 bases from J, with 18 bases between. This CDR3 reads CASSRDDRDGAYEQYF. CDR3 sequence (DNA): TGCGCCAGCAGCCGAGACGACCGGGACGGAGCCTACGAGCAGTACTTC.

The table lists this clone with a count of one. This chain uses TRBV25-1 with TRBJ2-5, with D uncertain. Trimming shortened V by 4 bases and J by 1 base, and 7 bases separated the two germline ends. This CDR3 region has 13 residues. Looked up from germline, CDR1 is MGHDK and CDR2 is SYGVNS. CDR3 sequence reads: CASSGTAQETQYF. CDR3 nucleotides: TGTGCCAGCAGTGGAACAGCCCAAGAGACCCAGTACTTC.

This clone is categorized as medium-sized. Here the CDR3 reads CASSFENRNEQFF. For the CDR3, the DNA is TGCGCCAGCAGCTTCGAAAACCGGAATGAGCAGTTCTTC. V gene TRBV5-1 combines with J gene TRBJ2-1; no firm D call. Trimming shortened V by 2 bases and J by 7 bases, and 10 bases separated the two germline ends. Germline V gene lookup returns CDR1 SGHRS and CDR2 YFSETQ. The CDR3 consists of 13 residues.

Comment on this clone: One end of the junction is discordant with germline, which a read error may explain. J is TRBJ2-3 and V is TRBV27, with 12 bases fitting TRBD2. CDR3 size: 15 residues. Germline V gives CDR1 MNHEY, CDR2 SMNVEV (reference sequence). The DNA of the CDR3 is TGTGCCACCAGTTCTCTAGCGGGAGGGGGAGATACGCAGTATTTT. Protein product: CATSSLAGGGDTQYF.

The CDR3 DNA is TGTGCCAGCTCCCCTTGGGACAACCCTTCCAATGAGCAGTTCTTC. It translates to CASSPWDNPSNEQFF. The V and J genes are TRBV18 and TRBJ2-1, with D possibly TRBD1 on 6 matching bases. Germline CDR1 KGHSH, CDR2 LQKENI. The CDR3 has 15 residues. With 6 bases removed from V and 6 bases from J, the gap between germline ends came to 18 bases.

This clone was seen just once. The V gene is TRBV5-1, the J gene TRBJ1-1; D not resolved. From germline, CDR1 is SGHRS and CDR2 YFSETQ. V was cut by 1 base and J by 1 base, with 11 bases left in between. There are 15 residues in the CDR3. CDR3 region: CASSLFRQENTEAFF. CDR3 nucleotides: TGCGCCAGCAGCTTGTTTAGGCAGGAGAACACTGAAGCTTTCTTT. The variable domain in full, completed from reference TRBV5-1 and TRBJ1-1, reads KAGVTQTPRYLIKTRGQQVTLSCSPISGHRSVSWYQQTPGQGLQFLFEYFSETQRNKGNFPGRFSGRQFSNSRSEMNVSTLELGDSALYLCASSLFRQENTEAFFGQGTRLTVV.

This clone occurred a few times. This sequence joins TRBV7-9 and TRBJ1-5; D gene uncertain. The V end lost 5 bases, the J end lost 7 bases, and 12 bases lay between the germline ends. Germline V gene lookup returns CDR1 SEHNR and CDR2 FQNEAQ (reference sequence). CDR3 size: 13 residues. The CDR3 sequence: CASSQSGSQPQHF. For the CDR3, the DNA is TGTGCCAGCAGCCAGAGCGGGTCCCAGCCCCAGCATTTT.

The CDR3 DNA sequence: TGTGCCAGCAGCGTAGGGGGGGCGGCGAACACTGAAGCTTTCTTT. This codes for CASSVGGAANTEAFF. The V and J genes are TRBV9 and TRBJ1-1, with D maybe TRBD1 (6 bases). There are 15 residues in the CDR3. The germline V and J ends were trimmed by 0 bases and 1 base, with 10 bases remaining between them. Looked up from germline, CDR1 is SGDLS and CDR2 is YYNGEE. Full variable domain (rest looked up from reference TRBV9 and TRBJ1-1): DSGVTQTPKHLITATGQRVTLRCSPRSGDLSVYWYQQSLDQGLQFLIQYYNGEERAKGNILERFSAQQFPDLHSELNLSSLELGDSALYFCASSVGGAANTEAFFGQGTRLTVV.

The chain carries TRBV5-1 and TRBJ2-4; 10 bases agree with TRBD1. Trimming took 4 bases from V and 3 from J; bases not matched to a gene: 7. In germline, CDR1 is SGHRS, CDR2 YFSETQ. This CDR3 is built from 16 residues. CDR3 loop: CASSAGQGMGKNIQYF. CDR3 nucleotide sequence: TGCGCCAGCAGCGCGGGACAGGGGATGGGCAAAAACATTCAGTACTTC. Full variable domain (rest looked up from reference TRBV5-1 and TRBJ2-4): KAGVTQTPRYLIKTRGQQVTLSCSPISGHRSVSWYQQTPGQGLQFLFEYFSETQRNKGNFPGRFSGRQFSNSRSEMNVSTLELGDSALYLCASSAGQGMGKNIQYFGAGTRLSVL.

This clone was counted once. The rearrangement links TRBV6-5 to TRBJ2-2, with D unclear. CDR3 size: 14 residues. V was clipped by 5 bases and J by 5 bases, with 12 bases between them. Germline lookup yields CDR1 MNHEY and CDR2 SVGAGI. CDR3 bases: TGTGCCAGCAGTCCCCCGTTCGGAACCGGGGAGCTGTTTTTT. Translation gives CASSPPFGTGELFF.

V and J are TRBV5-4 and TRBJ2-2; no clear D. The CDR3 totals 15 residues. Germline V gene lookup returns CDR1 SGHNT and CDR2 YYREEE (reference sequence). V lost 5 bases and J lost 3, with 14 bases in between. The CDR3: CASRDLGKDTGELFF. In DNA form, the CDR3 reads TGTGCCAGCAGGGACCTAGGGAAGGACACCGGGGAGCTGTTTTTT.

The chain employs TRBV6-1 and TRBJ1-3; the D is unclear. The CDR3 is 14 residues long. The germline V gene encodes CDR1 MNHNS and CDR2 SASEGT. V was shortened by 0 bases and J by 4 bases, with 7 bases between the two germline ends. CDR3: CASSEAHSGNTIYF. The DNA of the CDR3 is TGTGCCAGCAGTGAAGCCCACTCGGGAAACACCATATATTTT.

The chain combines TRBV5-1 with TRBJ2-5, with D perhaps matching TRBD2 (6 bases). Trimming cost V 4 bases and J 1 base, with 14 bases left between them. Germline V lookup: CDR1 SGHRS, CDR2 YFSETQ. CDR3 length: 15 amino acids. The CDR3 DNA reads TGCGCCAGCAGCCTAATGGGACTGCGCCAAGAGACCCAGTACTTC. Amino acid sequence: CASSLMGLRQETQYF.